This T cell receptor (beta chain) was obtained from a study of regulatory and conventional T cells in RAG deficiency. Findings and caveats of the study: RAG-deficient patients showed markedly lower Shannon entropy and higher Simpson indices than control T-cell subsets.

A note on this clone: What it binds is not known.

The CDR3 consists of 15 residues. V lost 4 bases, J lost 3 bases, and 9 bases stayed unmatched. Germline CDR1 is MNHEY and CDR2 is SMNVEV (reference sequence). Only in-frame clones appear in the TCRdb table, and some are missing; sequencing was by immunoSEQ multiplex PCR. There are roughly 8,500 clones in the sample; 85% to 95% occur only once, and over 1.5% lies in the top ten. Blood CD4+ CD25-high CD127-low regulatory T cells supplied the genomic DNA template. These data were likewise used in another study, on regulatory T cells. That source adds: Amplification used 52 TRBV primers and 13 TRBJ primers.

Sequenced sample: CD127- CD25+ CD4+ Tregs sorted from blood. The chain carries TRBV27 and TRBJ2-7, with 7 bases fitting TRBD1. The clonotype was recovered from a human donor in good health. The CDR3 bases are TGTGCCAGCAGTTCCCCGGGACAGAGAATCTACGAGCAGTACTTC. Amino acids: CASSSPGQRIYEQYF.